The following is a T cell receptor beta chain sequence with its context. The antigen remains unidentified. Looked up from germline, CDR1 is GTSNPN and CDR2 is SVGIG (reference sequence). The CDR3 loop spans 16 amino acids. V lost 4 bases, J lost 2 bases, and 13 bases stayed unmatched. The sample belongs to a study of graft-versus-host responses after intestinal transplantation. Across the study: Each recipient received anti-thymocyte globulin induction, then tacrolimus and steroids for 3 to 4 years. Findings and limits, study-wide: The study associated peak circulating GvH clone levels with early post-transplant HvG declines. Detected in recipient marrow were GvH clones, some of which were first observed in ileum or blood. High graft-versus-host to host-versus-graft clonal ratios were found in allografts of patients who had graft-donor T cell macrochimerism.

Using immunoSEQ multiplex PCR, the repertoire was profiled, and TCRdb retains in-frame clones only, with some absent. The data hold over 80,000 clones, with 90% to 95% observed a single time. The sequence was collected from a human donor who was the organ donor for an intestinal transplant. The sample was unstimulated CD4+ T cells sorted from spleen or lymph node cells, taken before transplant. The chain is built from TRBV30 and TRBJ2-7; 8 bases fit TRBD1. CDR3 protein: CAWNPPGQVVTYEQYF. The CDR3 DNA sequence: TGTGCCTGGAATCCTCCGGGACAGGTTGTCACCTACGAGCAGTACTTC.